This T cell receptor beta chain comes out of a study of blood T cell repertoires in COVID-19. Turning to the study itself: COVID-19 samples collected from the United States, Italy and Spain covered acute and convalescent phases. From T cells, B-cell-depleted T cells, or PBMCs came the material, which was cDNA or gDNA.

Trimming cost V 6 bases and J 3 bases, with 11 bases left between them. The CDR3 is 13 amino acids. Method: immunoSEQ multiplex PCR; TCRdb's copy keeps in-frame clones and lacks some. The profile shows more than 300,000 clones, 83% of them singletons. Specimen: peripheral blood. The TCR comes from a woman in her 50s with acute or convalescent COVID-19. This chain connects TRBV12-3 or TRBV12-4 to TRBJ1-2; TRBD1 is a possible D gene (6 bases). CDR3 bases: TGTGCCAGCAGACGCAGGGGCGACTATGGCTACACCTTC. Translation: CASRRRGDYGYTF.